The 27 T cell receptor beta chains reported below all come from one sample, sequenced in a study of cytomegalovirus exposure and HLA in healthy donors listed by TCRdb under 2017. Library method: the immunoSEQ multiplex PCR assay. For the multiplex PCR, a mixture combining 60 forward primers for TCR Vbeta segments and 13 reverse primers for TCR Jbeta segments was used. Drawn from immuneACCESS, this table holds only the in-frame rearrangements with V and J called that TCRdb kept. Clones are partly lost; checked studies trace under half to an unresolved V gene and leave the rest unexplained. Recorded for this sample are about 160,000 clones; 82% of them occurred a single time. 1.5% of the sample comes from the top ten. Specimen: PBMCs. The receptor set was obtained from a girl between 10 and 17 years old in good health and CMV-seropositive.

This sequence joins TRBV29-1 and TRBJ2-7, with TRBD2 matching 8 bases. Germline trimming cut 3 bases from V and 3 bases from J; bases unmatched to any gene: 4. This CDR3 comprises 13 residues. In germline, CDR1 is SQVTM, CDR2 ANQGSEA. The CDR3 DNA reads TGCAGCGTTGAGGCGGGGGGACTCTACGAGCAGTACTTC. Encoded protein: CSVEAGGLYEQYF.

V and J are TRBV10-3 and TRBJ2-7; 7 positions match TRBD1. The CDR3 has 17 amino acids. Germline CDR1 reads ENHRY; CDR2 reads SYGVKD. The junction had 12 bases not matched to a gene; V was cut back by 2 bases and J by 2 bases. Here the CDR3 DNA reads TGTGCCATCAGTGAGGGCGATACCGGGACAGCCACCTACGAGCAGTACTTC. This encodes CAISEGDTGTATYEQYF.

This chain joins TRBV7-9 and TRBJ1-2; D is unclear. CDR1 is SEHNR and CDR2 is FQNEAQ in the germline V gene (reference sequence). Trimming removed 2 bases at V and 4 bases at J, with 17 bases between. This CDR3 has 16 amino acids. The CDR3 loop is CASSLFSSYGFYGYTF. DNA for the CDR3: TGTGCCAGCAGCTTATTTAGTTCGTACGGGTTCTATGGCTACACCTTC.

The chain carries TRBV5-1 and TRBJ2-7, with 7 bases lining up with TRBD1. The germline CDR1 and CDR2 sequences are SGHRS and YFSETQ. V lost 4 bases to trimming and J lost 1 base; unmatched junction nucleotides: 11. This CDR3 has 16 amino acids. CDR3 protein: CASSGGRQGGSYEQYF. The CDR3, as DNA: TGCGCCAGCAGCGGCGGTAGACAGGGCGGGTCCTACGAGCAGTACTTC.

The chain carries TRBV28 and TRBJ2-5; TRBD1 matches 7 bases. The germline gives CDR1 MDHEN, CDR2 SYDVKM. With V trimmed by 3 bases and J by 0 bases, 7 bases remained unmatched. The CDR3 is 16 residues long. In DNA, the CDR3 is TGTGCCAGCAGTTTTGGGGGACAGCTATACCAAGAGACCCAGTACTTC. This codes for CASSFGGQLYQETQYF.

This clone was recorded a few times. The rearrangement joins TRBV7-9 to TRBJ2-7; a weak D match, TRBD2 (6 bases). The CDR3 loop spans 15 amino acids. Germline V gene data show CDR1 as SEHNR and CDR2 as FQNEAQ (reference sequence). Trimming removed 5 bases at V and 2 bases at J, with 16 bases between. The CDR3 spells CASSPTGVQTYEQYF. CDR3 coding DNA: TGTGCCAGCAGCCCGACGGGGGTGCAAACCTACGAGCAGTACTTC.

This clone was seen a single time. The CDR3 spells CASSLVVLGSDSQGQYF. Written as DNA, the CDR3 is TGCGCCAGCAGCTTGGTGGTGTTAGGATCTGACTCACAAGGGCAGTACTTC. This chain joins TRBV5-1 and TRBJ2-7; D not certain. V was clipped by 0 bases and J by 9 bases, with 25 bases between them. Germline values: CDR1 SGHRS, CDR2 YFSETQ. There are 17 residues in the CDR3. Full variable domain (outside the CDR3, taken from reference TRBV5-1 and TRBJ2-7): KAGVTQTPRYLIKTRGQQVTLSCSPISGHRSVSWYQQTPGQGLQFLFEYFSETQRNKGNFPGRFSGRQFSNSRSEMNVSTLELGDSALYLCASSLVVLGSDSQGQYFGPGTRLTVT.

J is TRBJ2-1 and V is TRBV4-3; 7 positions agree with TRBD2. The germline gives CDR1 LGHNA, CDR2 YSLEER. CDR3 size: 17 residues. V lost 0 bases and J lost 1; bases outside the gene matches: 6. The CDR3 here is CASSQDRGDWSYNEQFF. CDR3 DNA sequence: TGCGCCAGCAGCCAAGATCGGGGGGATTGGTCCTACAATGAGCAGTTCTTC.

Only one count was recorded for this clone. Other DNA sequences of this sample code for an identical CDR3. This sequence joins TRBV30 and TRBJ2-7; TRBD2 matches at 15 bases. Losses at the gene ends were 6 bases for V and 2 bases for J; bases not matched to a gene: 8. The CDR3 has 16 residues. Germline assignment: CDR1 GTSNPN and CDR2 SVGIG (reference sequence). CDR3 DNA sequence: TGTGCCTGCAAGGGACTAGCGGGAGGACGGGCCTACGAGCAGTACTTC. This codes for CACKGLAGGRAYEQYF. Based on the CDR3 plus reference TRBV30 and TRBJ2-7, the full variable domain is SQTIHQWPATLVQPVGSPLSLECTVEGTSNPNLYWYRQAAGRGLQLLFYSVGIGQISSEVPQNLSASRPQDRQFILSSKKLLLSDSGFYLCACKGLAGGRAYEQYFGPGTRLTVT.

This clone turned up a few times. V usage is TRBV9 and J usage is TRBJ2-3, with a tentative D call TRBD2 (6 bases). In germline, CDR1 is SGDLS, CDR2 YYNGEE. Between the trimmed V and J ends, which lost 0 bases and 0 bases, there was a span of 11 bases. CDR3 length: 16 amino acids. CDR3 DNA: TGTGCCAGCAGCGTAGCTGGCGGGGTGAGCACAGATACGCAGTATTTT. Its protein is CASSVAGGVSTDTQYF. Complete variable domain (other parts from reference TRBV9 and TRBJ2-3): DSGVTQTPKHLITATGQRVTLRCSPRSGDLSVYWYQQSLDQGLQFLIQYYNGEERAKGNILERFSAQQFPDLHSELNLSSLELGDSALYFCASSVAGGVSTDTQYFGPGTRLTVL.

The gene calls are TRBV9 and TRBJ2-3; TRBD2 matches at 7 bases. The germline CDR1 and CDR2 sequences are SGDLS and YYNGEE. With V trimmed by 4 bases and J by 0 bases, 2 bases remained unmatched. The CDR3 covers 14 residues. This chain's CDR3 is CASSSRESTDTQYF. The CDR3 DNA sequence: TGTGCCAGCAGCTCGCGGGAGAGCACAGATACGCAGTATTTT.

The V call is TRBV6-6, the J call TRBJ2-3; D not resolved. The CDR3 covers 13 residues. Looked up from germline, CDR1 is MNHNY and CDR2 is SVGAGI (reference sequence). Trimming took 0 bases from V and 9 from J, leaving 10 bases between them. The CDR3 loop is CASSYSMGRTQYF. Here the CDR3 DNA reads TGTGCCAGCAGTTACTCGATGGGCAGAACGCAGTATTTT.

The rearrangement uses TRBV2 and TRBJ1-1, with 9 bases that match TRBD1. The CDR3 totals 14 residues. Germline V CDR1 and CDR2: SNHLY, FYNNEI. V lost 10 bases to trimming and J lost 5 bases; unmatched junction nucleotides: 11. CDR3 coding DNA: TGTGCCACCACAACGGACAGGGGAGGGACTGAAGCTTTCTTT. Amino acids: CATTTDRGGTEAFF.

This rearrangement joins TRBV28 to TRBJ1-1; TRBD1 matches 7 bases. The CDR3 has 14 residues. The V and J ends lost 4 bases and 6 bases, in that order; junction bases with no gene match: 8. Germline-derived CDR1 and CDR2 are MDHEN and SYDVKM. The CDR3 is CASSSDRDVPEAFF. CDR3 coding DNA: TGTGCCAGCAGTTCCGACAGGGATGTTCCTGAAGCTTTCTTT.

The gene calls are TRBV11-2 and TRBJ2-7; D is perhaps TRBD2 (6 bases). Trimming removed 2 bases at V and 7 bases at J, with 21 bases between. The germline V gene encodes CDR1 SGHAT and CDR2 FQNNGV. This CDR3 has 16 amino acids. CDR3 DNA: TGTGCCAGCAGCTTAAATCGGCCAGGGCCGGAGGGAGAGCAGTACTTC. Encoded protein: CASSLNRPGPEGEQYF.

V usage is TRBV6-5 and J usage is TRBJ2-2, with 8 bases that match TRBD1. The V gene end was trimmed by 6 bases and the J gene end by 7 bases; junction bases not matched to a gene: 4. The length of the CDR3 is 13 residues. Germline V gives CDR1 MNHEY, CDR2 SVGAGI. The CDR3 spells CASSRTGFGELFF. The CDR3 coding sequence is TGTGCCAGCAGCCGGACAGGGTTCGGGGAGCTGTTTTTT.

This chain links TRBV19 with TRBJ1-1; D ambiguous. The germline V gene encodes CDR1 LNHDA and CDR2 SQIVND (reference sequence). Trimming shortened V by 5 bases and J by 0 bases, and 10 bases separated the two germline ends. CDR3 size: 14 residues. The DNA for the CDR3 is TGTGCCAGTAGTCCAGAGCGGATGAACACTGAAGCTTTCTTT. Translated: CASSPERMNTEAFF. Full variable domain (missing parts from reference TRBV19 and TRBJ1-1): DGGITQSPKYLFRKEGQNVTLSCEQNLNHDAMYWYRQDPGQGLRLIYYSQIVNDFQKGDIAEGYSVSREKKESFPLTVTSAQKNPTAFYLCASSPERMNTEAFFGQGTRLTVV.

The chain employs TRBV7-2 and TRBJ2-7, with 9 bases that match TRBD1. Germline loops: CDR1 SGHTA, CDR2 FQGNSA. V shed 4 bases and J 2 bases; nucleotides not matched to a gene: 12. The length of the CDR3 is 17 residues. DNA of the CDR3: TGTGCCAGCAGCTCTCAACCACCGGGACAGGGACCCTACGAGCAGTACTTC. Translation: CASSSQPPGQGPYEQYF.

The gene calls are TRBV27 and TRBJ1-5; 8 nucleotides agree with TRBD1. The CDR3 sequence is 13 residues long. The junction had 3 bases not matched to a gene; V was cut back by 6 bases and J by 5 bases. Germline CDR1 reads MNHEY; CDR2 reads SMNVEV (reference sequence). This CDR3 reads CASRQGAYQPQHF. In DNA, the CDR3 is TGTGCCAGCAGGCAGGGGGCGTATCAGCCCCAGCATTTT.

The CDR3 loop is CASSLTGATNEKLFF. For the CDR3, the DNA is TGTGCCAGCAGTTTAACAGGAGCAACTAATGAAAAACTGTTTTTT. The chain joins TRBV28 to TRBJ1-4, with a possible D match to TRBD1 (5 bases). Trimming stripped 2 bases from V and 0 bases from J, with 7 bases between. The CDR3 is 15 amino acids. Per germline, CDR1 MDHEN and CDR2 SYDVKM.

The V and J genes are TRBV27 and TRBJ1-2; D ambiguous. Germline-derived CDR1 and CDR2 are MNHEY and SMNVEV (reference sequence). V was pared by 3 bases and J by 4 bases, with 18 bases between. The CDR3 runs 16 residues. CDR3 sequence: CASSFDCGVSVYGYTF. As DNA, the CDR3 is TGTGCCAGCAGTTTCGATTGCGGGGTAAGTGTCTATGGCTACACCTTC.

A note on this clone: Within the sample, other DNA sequences also encode this same CDR3. The V and J genes are TRBV19 and TRBJ1-1; no reliable D call. The CDR3 covers 14 residues. Between the trimmed V and J ends, which lost 3 bases and 0 bases, there was a span of 8 bases. Germline CDR1 LNHDA, CDR2 SQIVND (reference sequence). CDR3 coding DNA: TGTGCCAGTAGTATCGGAGGGATGAACACTGAAGCTTTCTTT. It codes for CASSIGGMNTEAFF.

The rearrangement joins TRBV19 to TRBJ2-7, with D maybe TRBD2 (5 bases). The CDR3 runs to 14 residues. V lost 4 bases and J 6 bases, leaving 16 bases between the germline ends. The V gene's germline CDR1 is LNHDA and CDR2 SQIVND (reference sequence). The CDR3 DNA sequence: TGTGCCAGTAGTACGATAGGGCCGGGGAGCGAGCAGTACTTC. The encoded protein is CASSTIGPGSEQYF.

This chain joins TRBV6-6 and TRBJ1-6; 9 bases match TRBD1. The germline V gene encodes CDR1 MNHNY and CDR2 SVGAGI (reference sequence). The trim removed 2 bases at V and 8 bases at J, leaving 7 bases unmatched. The CDR3 is made up of 16 amino acids. This chain's CDR3 is CASSYRAGDRDSPLHF. CDR3 in DNA: TGTGCCAGCAGTTACCGAGCCGGGGACAGGGATTCACCCCTCCACTTT.

This clone was recorded a few times. The CDR3 sequence is CAWSSFSGGAYNEQFF. The CDR3 bases are TGTGCCTGGAGCTCCTTCAGCGGGGGGGCTTACAATGAGCAGTTCTTC. The J gene is TRBJ2-1, the V gene TRBV30, with 10 nucleotides matching TRBD2. Germline values: CDR1 GTSNPN, CDR2 SVGIG (reference sequence). The CDR3 runs to 16 residues. With V trimmed by 3 bases and J by 4 bases, 9 bases remained unmatched.

Turning to this clone: Within the sample, other DNA sequences also encode this same CDR3. This chain uses TRBV19 with TRBJ1-1; D may be TRBD1 (6 bases). The CDR3 is 15 amino acids. The V gene's germline CDR1 is LNHDA and CDR2 SQIVND (reference sequence). V gave up 5 bases and J gave up 1 base, with 14 bases separating them. The CDR3 DNA is TGTGCCAGTAGTGAGACCGGGACACCGAACACTGAAGCTTTCTTT. Translated: CASSETGTPNTEAFF.

The chain employs TRBV5-1 and TRBJ2-5; D perhaps matches TRBD2 (7 bases). CDR1 is SGHRS, CDR2 YFSETQ, per germline. The CDR3 extends over 18 amino acids. V was clipped by 2 bases and J by 1 base, with 21 bases between them. CDR3 sequence: CASSFGGGLRGAQETQYF. Written as DNA, the CDR3 is TGCGCCAGCAGCTTTGGGGGGGGACTCAGGGGAGCCCAAGAGACCCAGTACTTC.